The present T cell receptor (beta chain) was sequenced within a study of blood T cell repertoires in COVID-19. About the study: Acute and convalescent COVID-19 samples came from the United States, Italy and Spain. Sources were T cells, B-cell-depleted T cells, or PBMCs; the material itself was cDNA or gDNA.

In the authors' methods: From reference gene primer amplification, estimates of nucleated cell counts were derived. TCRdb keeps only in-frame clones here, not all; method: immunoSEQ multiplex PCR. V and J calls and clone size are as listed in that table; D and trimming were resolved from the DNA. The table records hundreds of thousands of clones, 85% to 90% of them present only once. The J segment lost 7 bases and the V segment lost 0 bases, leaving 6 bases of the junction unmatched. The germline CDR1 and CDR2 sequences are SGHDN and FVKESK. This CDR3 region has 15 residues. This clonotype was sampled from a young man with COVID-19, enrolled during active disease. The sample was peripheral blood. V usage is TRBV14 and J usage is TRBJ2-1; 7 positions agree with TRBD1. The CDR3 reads CASSQDPGQKNEQFF. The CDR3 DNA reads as TGTGCCAGCAGCCAAGATCCGGGACAGAAAAATGAGCAGTTCTTC.